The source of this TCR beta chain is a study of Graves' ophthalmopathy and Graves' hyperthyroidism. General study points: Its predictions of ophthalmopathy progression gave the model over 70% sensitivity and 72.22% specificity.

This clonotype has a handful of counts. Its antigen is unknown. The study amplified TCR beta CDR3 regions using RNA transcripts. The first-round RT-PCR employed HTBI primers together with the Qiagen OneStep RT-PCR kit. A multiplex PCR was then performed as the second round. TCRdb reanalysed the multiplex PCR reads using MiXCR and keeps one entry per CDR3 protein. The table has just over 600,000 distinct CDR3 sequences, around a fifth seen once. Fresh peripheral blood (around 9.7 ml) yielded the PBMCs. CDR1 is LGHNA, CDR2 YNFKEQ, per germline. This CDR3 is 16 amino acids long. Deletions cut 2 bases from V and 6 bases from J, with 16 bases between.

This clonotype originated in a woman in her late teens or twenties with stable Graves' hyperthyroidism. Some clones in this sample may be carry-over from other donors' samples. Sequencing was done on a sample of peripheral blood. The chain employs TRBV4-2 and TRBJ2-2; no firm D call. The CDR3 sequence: CASSQPGPSGAGELFF. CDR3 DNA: TGTGCCAGCAGCCAACCAGGCCCATCTGGAGCCGGGGAGCTGTTTTTT.